Sequencing of this T cell receptor (beta chain) was carried out in a study of a mutant IDH1 vaccine in newly diagnosed glioma. For the study at large: Patients got radiotherapy, temozolomide, or both beforehand, and most got both.

The sample holds one count of this clone. Its antigen is undetermined. The method was immunoSEQ multiplex PCR; TCRdb's version includes in-frame clones alone and lacks a portion of them. Counted here are about 66,000 clones, roughly 68% occurring once; the ten biggest clones make up 4.7%. Per germline, CDR1 MNHEY and CDR2 SMNVEV (reference sequence). CDR3 length equals 17 residues. J gave up 6 bases and V 0 bases, and 13 bases lay outside the gene matches. The time point: week 35, safety follow-up. Every vaccine dose comprised 300 ug of mutant IDH1 20-mer peptide plus topical imiquimod. This clonotype was obtained from a man aged 50 to 59 with glioma. The source was PBMCs, collected from a glioma patient whose treatment included an IDH1 peptide vaccine. The V and J genes are TRBV27 and TRBJ1-2; 7 nucleotides align to TRBD1. CDR3 protein: CASSLSWDSLQGNGYTF. The CDR3 DNA reads as TGTGCCAGCAGTTTATCGTGGGACAGCCTTCAGGGGAATGGCTACACCTTC.